Each of the 30 T cell receptor beta chains below was sequenced from the same sample in a study of blood T cell repertoires in COVID-19. The data were produced by immunoSEQ multiplex PCR, yet TCRdb's version contains in-frame clones alone and is incomplete. The sample yields around 180,000 clones, about 90% seen once. Sequenced material: peripheral blood. These TCRs come from a middle-aged man with active or convalescent COVID-19.

The rearrangement uses TRBV4-3 and TRBJ1-6; 8 nucleotides match TRBD1. The trim removed 0 bases at V and 1 base at J, leaving 8 bases unmatched. This CDR3 has 19 amino acids. Germline loops: CDR1 LGHNA, CDR2 YSLEER. In DNA form, the CDR3 reads TGCGCCAGCAGCCAAGAAGGACAGGGCCCAAGATCCTATAATTCACCCCTCCACTTT. Encoded protein: CASSQEGQGPRSYNSPLHF.

The genes are TRBV6-5 and TRBJ2-5; possible D gene TRBD1, 5 bases. This CDR3 has 13 amino acids. CDR1 is MNHEY and CDR2 is SVGAGI in the germline V gene. Deletions cut 10 bases from V and 1 base from J, with 13 bases between. The CDR3 spells CATYRQGQETQYF. CDR3 nucleotide sequence: TGTGCCACCTACAGGCAGGGCCAAGAGACCCAGTACTTC.

The V and J genes are TRBV30 and TRBJ1-3; no clear D gene. V lost 2 bases and J 0 bases, leaving 11 bases between the germline ends. The CDR3 consists of 15 residues. Per the germline V gene, CDR1 is GTSNPN and CDR2 is SVGIG (reference sequence). CDR3 in amino acids: CAWSRLDGSGNTIYF. The CDR3 DNA sequence: TGTGCCTGGAGTCGGCTAGACGGCTCTGGAAACACCATATATTTT.

The chain links TRBV4-1 to TRBJ1-2, with a tentative D call TRBD1 (5 bases). The CDR3 is 12 residues long. Germline lookup yields CDR1 MGHRA and CDR2 YSYEKL. Trimming took 3 bases from V and 11 from J, leaving 13 bases between them. The DNA for the CDR3 is TGCGCCAGCAGCCAGTTCACAGGTGGTTACACCTTC. The encoded protein is CASSQFTGGYTF.

This clone was seen a few times. The chain has TRBV28 and TRBJ1-5; possibly TRBD1 for D (6 bases). V lost 8 bases, J lost 9 bases, and 14 bases lay in between. The CDR3 runs 12 residues. Germline V gene data show CDR1 as MDHEN and CDR2 as SYDVKM. The CDR3 sequence: CASSTGPGPQHF. For the CDR3, the DNA is TGTGCCAGCTCGACAGGTCCAGGGCCCCAGCATTTT.

This sequence joins TRBV27 and TRBJ2-3; 13 bases map to TRBD2. There are 17 residues in the CDR3. Germline V lookup: CDR1 MNHEY, CDR2 SMNVEV (reference sequence). V lost 1 base and J lost 3; bases outside the gene matches: 4. The CDR3 sequence is CASSLYTSGGATDTQYF. The CDR3 DNA is TGTGCCAGCAGTTTATACACTAGCGGGGGGGCGACAGATACGCAGTATTTT.

The CDR3 region has the DNA TGTGCCAGCAGGGACAGGTGGGTCTCGCCCCAGCATTTT. Amino acids: CASRDRWVSPQHF. The V and J genes are TRBV2 and TRBJ1-5, with 7 bases that match TRBD1. This CDR3 has 13 residues. In germline, CDR1 is SNHLY, CDR2 FYNNEI. V shed 6 bases, J shed 9 bases, and the junction held 8 bases outside the gene matches.

This rearrangement joins TRBV5-5 to TRBJ1-4, with D unresolved. The CDR3 runs 15 residues. Per the germline V gene, CDR1 is SGHKS and CDR2 is YYEKEE (reference sequence). V was clipped by 1 base and J by 0 bases, with 7 bases between them. DNA of the CDR3: TGTGCCAGCAGCTTGTCGAGGACAACTAATGAAAAACTGTTTTTT. Encoded protein: CASSLSRTTNEKLFF.

This clone is a singleton in its sample. V and J are TRBV30 and TRBJ1-4; the match to TRBD1 covers 9 bases. Germline-derived CDR1 and CDR2 are GTSNPN and SVGIG (reference sequence). This CDR3 spans 17 amino acids. Trimming cost V 2 bases and J 8 bases; bases outside gene matches: 15. The CDR3 loop is CAWSTPGQGRRDEKLFF. The DNA for the CDR3 is TGTGCCTGGAGTACTCCGGGACAGGGAAGGCGGGACGAAAAACTGTTTTTT.

The chain links TRBV18 to TRBJ2-7, with TRBD1 identical over 8 bases. Losses at the gene ends were 5 bases for V and 0 bases for J; bases not matched to a gene: 9. The CDR3 consists of 16 residues. Germline loops: CDR1 KGHSH, CDR2 LQKENI. The CDR3 protein is CASSNTPGQDSYEQYF. CDR3 bases: TGTGCCAGCTCAAATACCCCGGGACAGGACTCCTACGAGCAGTACTTC. Full variable domain (rest looked up from reference TRBV18 and TRBJ2-7): NAGVMQNPRHLVRRRGQEARLRCSPMKGHSHVYWYRQLPEEGLKFMVYLQKENIIDESGMPKERFSAEFPKEGPSILRIQQVVRGDSAAYFCASSNTPGQDSYEQYFGPGTRLTVT.

The chain is built from TRBV7-9 and TRBJ1-6, with a possible D match to TRBD1 (5 bases). Germline V gene data show CDR1 as SEHNR and CDR2 as FQNEAQ (reference sequence). The V end lost 0 bases, the J end lost 10 bases, and 13 bases lay between the germline ends. The CDR3 length is 15 residues. The CDR3 loop reads CASSLASAGGSPLHF. The CDR3 DNA sequence: TGTGCCAGCAGCTTAGCCAGCGCTGGGGGGTCACCCCTCCACTTT.

The chain recombines TRBV11-2 with TRBJ1-6; TRBD1 aligns across 7 bases. The V segment lost 2 bases and the J segment 8 bases; nucleotides outside the gene matches: 6. The CDR3 is 15 residues long. Germline V gene data show CDR1 as SGHAT and CDR2 as FQNNGV. The CDR3 loop is CASSLQTGTDSPLHF. The CDR3, as DNA: TGTGCCAGCAGCTTACAGACAGGGACCGATTCACCCCTCCACTTT.

This rearrangement joins TRBV7-9 to TRBJ1-2; D uncertain. Germline V gene sequence: CDR1 SEHNR, CDR2 FQNEAQ (reference sequence). The CDR3 totals 13 residues. The V gene lost 3 bases and the J gene lost 4 bases, with 9 bases spanning the gap. The CDR3 DNA reads as TGTGCCAGCAGCTTCCAGGTGCGCTATGGCTACACCTTC. It codes for CASSFQVRYGYTF.

V and J are TRBV28 and TRBJ1-1; no reliable D call. Germline V gene sequence: CDR1 MDHEN, CDR2 SYDVKM. Trimming pared 9 bases from V and 0 bases from J, leaving 5 bases between. The CDR3 covers 11 residues. CDR3 protein: CASTVNTEAFF. The CDR3 DNA is TGTGCCAGTACAGTGAACACTGAAGCTTTCTTT. Full variable domain (rest looked up from reference TRBV28 and TRBJ1-1): DVKVTQSSRYLVKRTGEKVFLECVQDMDHENMFWYRQDPGLGLRLIYFSYDVKMKEKGDIPEGYSVSREKKERFSLILESASTNQTSMYLCASTVNTEAFFGQGTRLTVV.

V and J are TRBV30 and TRBJ1-1, with TRBD1 identical over 8 bases. With V trimmed by 1 base and J by 6 bases, 7 bases remained unmatched. Germline V CDR1 and CDR2: GTSNPN, SVGIG (reference sequence). The CDR3 length is 14 residues. The CDR3 sequence is CAWSGRGLIPEAFF. CDR3 in DNA: TGTGCCTGGAGTGGCAGGGGGCTAATCCCTGAAGCTTTCTTT.

The rearrangement links TRBV7-2 to TRBJ2-7, with unresolved D. The germline CDR1 and CDR2 sequences are SGHTA and FQGNSA. The V end lost 2 bases, the J end lost 6 bases, and 11 bases lay between the germline ends. The CDR3 runs to 13 residues. The CDR3 is CASSLLTASEQYF. The DNA of the CDR3 is TGTGCCAGCAGCTTATTAACCGCCAGCGAGCAGTACTTC.

Notes on this clone: Other DNA sequences in this sample translate to the same CDR3. V and J are TRBV2 and TRBJ2-5; 9 bases agree with TRBD1. CDR3 length: 14 residues. CDR1 and CDR2 from the germline V gene are SNHLY and FYNNEI. The junction had 2 bases not matched to a gene; V was cut back by 4 bases and J by 2 bases. The DNA for the CDR3 is TGTGCCAGCAGTGGGGACAGGGCACAAGAGACCCAGTACTTC. It specifies CASSGDRAQETQYF. Full variable domain (remainder filled in from reference TRBV2 and TRBJ2-5): EPEVTQTPSHQVTQMGQEVILRCVPISNHLYFYWYRQILGQKVEFLVSFYNNEISEKSEIFDDQFSVERPDGSNFTLKIRSTKLEDSAMYFCASSGDRAQETQYFGPGTRLLVL.

The chain's CDR3 is CASSFLTNGGDGYTF. The DNA for the CDR3 is TGTGCCAGCAGCTTCCTCACAAACGGCGGTGATGGCTACACCTTC. V usage is TRBV5-6 and J usage is TRBJ1-2; D unclear. V dropped 2 bases and J dropped 6 bases, with 17 bases sitting between them. In germline, CDR1 is SGHDT, CDR2 YYEEEE. The CDR3 totals 15 residues. Combining the CDR3 with reference TRBV5-6 and TRBJ1-2 gives the whole variable domain DAGVTQSPTHLIKTRGQQVTLRCSPKSGHDTVSWYQQALGQGPQFIFQYYEEEERQRGNFPDRFSGHQFPNYSSELNVNALLLGDSALYLCASSFLTNGGDGYTFGSGTRLTVV.

As to this clone: Compared with germline, one end of the junction differs, possibly owing to a read error. This rearrangement joins TRBV5-5 to TRBJ2-4, with TRBD1 matching over 7 bases. The CDR3 consists of 12 residues. Per germline, CDR1 SGHKS and CDR2 YYEKEE (reference sequence). For the CDR3, the DNA is TGTGCCAGCAGCTTGGAGGGGGCCTTCTGGGACTTC. Its translation is CASSLEGAFWDF.

The gene calls are TRBV9 and TRBJ1-3; TRBD1 might be the D (6 bases). The CDR3 covers 14 residues. Deletions cut 2 bases from V and 4 bases from J, with 10 bases between. Germline V gives CDR1 SGDLS, CDR2 YYNGEE. This CDR3 reads CASSVETGGNTIYF. DNA for the CDR3: TGTGCCAGCAGCGTCGAGACAGGAGGAAACACCATATATTTT.

V is TRBV29-1 and J is TRBJ1-4; 10 positions agree with TRBD1. V lost 7 bases and J lost 0; bases outside the gene matches: 5. Germline V gene sequence: CDR1 SQVTM, CDR2 ANQGSEA. The CDR3 runs 15 residues. This CDR3 is CSAGDRGATNEKLFF. The CDR3 coding sequence is TGCAGCGCTGGGGACAGGGGAGCAACTAATGAAAAACTGTTTTTT.

V is TRBV4-1 and J is TRBJ1-4; D is undetermined. Looked up from germline, CDR1 is MGHRA and CDR2 is YSYEKL. Trimming cost V 2 bases and J 7 bases, with 14 bases left between them. The CDR3 is 15 residues long. Here the CDR3 DNA reads TGCGCCAGCAGCCAACCGGCGGGGAGCACTGAAAAACTGTTTTTT. It is translated as CASSQPAGSTEKLFF.

CDR3 sequence reads: CASSDPRGRGYNEQFF. The CDR3 region has the DNA TGTGCCAGCAGCGACCCCCGAGGGAGAGGATACAATGAGCAGTTCTTC. The chain carries TRBV9 and TRBJ2-1, with a possible D match to TRBD2 (5 bases). The CDR3 extends over 16 amino acids. The ends were cut back, 3 bases at V and 4 bases at J, with 17 bases in the middle. Germline loops: CDR1 SGDLS, CDR2 YYNGEE.

The genes are TRBV7-9 and TRBJ1-5; unclear D gene. The CDR3 loop spans 12 amino acids. Between the trimmed V and J ends, which lost 6 bases and 5 bases, there was a span of 8 bases. In germline, CDR1 is SEHNR, CDR2 FQNEAQ (reference sequence). CDR3 bases: TGTGCCAGCAGACAAAATGATCAGCCCCAGCATTTT. This gives the protein CASRQNDQPQHF.

The J gene is TRBJ1-2, the V gene TRBV14; TRBD1 might be the D (6 bases). The germline CDR1 and CDR2 sequences are SGHDN and FVKESK. The V gene lost 6 bases and the J gene lost 4 bases, with 15 bases spanning the gap. CDR3 length: 14 residues. The CDR3 loop reads CASRSSDRTYGYTF. DNA of the CDR3: TGTGCCAGCAGGTCCTCGGACAGAACCTATGGCTACACCTTC.

The genes are TRBV27 and TRBJ2-2; 7 bases agree with TRBD1. V lost 3 bases to trimming and J lost 3 bases; unmatched junction nucleotides: 7. CDR1 and CDR2 from the germline V gene are MNHEY and SMNVEV (reference sequence). CDR3 length: 16 amino acids. DNA for the CDR3: TGTGCCAGCAGTTTTGAGGGGGCGGGCTACACCGGGGAGCTGTTTTTT. Protein product: CASSFEGAGYTGELFF.

The chain uses TRBV2 and TRBJ2-1; a possible D gene is TRBD1 (6 bases). Germline-derived CDR1 and CDR2 are SNHLY and FYNNEI. This CDR3 is built from 16 residues. Between the trimmed V and J ends, which lost 4 bases and 4 bases, there was a span of 17 bases. CDR3 in DNA: TGTGCCAGCAGTGGACCAACAGGGAACCGATACAATGAGCAGTTCTTC. Protein sequence: CASSGPTGNRYNEQFF.

The chain couples TRBV6-5 to TRBJ2-5; D not resolved. The CDR3 is made up of 14 amino acids. V gave up 5 bases and J gave up 1 base, with 11 bases separating them. Germline V CDR1 and CDR2: MNHEY, SVGAGI. The CDR3, as DNA: TGTGCCAGCAGTCCCCAACAGACCCAAGAGACCCAGTACTTC. It encodes CASSPQQTQETQYF.

The V gene is TRBV12-3 or TRBV12-4, the J gene TRBJ1-2; the D is unclear. V was shortened by 1 base and J by 8 bases, with 5 bases between the two germline ends. The CDR3 is 11 residues long. As DNA, the CDR3 is TGTGCCAGCAGTTTAGTGCTAGGCTACACCTTC. Translation: CASSLVLGYTF.

The chain recombines TRBV4-1 with TRBJ2-3; tentative D call: TRBD2 (5 bases). Between the trimmed V and J ends, which lost 5 bases and 4 bases, there was a span of 7 bases. The CDR3 contains 12 residues. Germline values: CDR1 MGHRA, CDR2 YSYEKL. The CDR3 loop is CASSAGPDTQYF. CDR3 bases: TGCGCCAGCAGCGCGGGTCCAGATACGCAGTATTTT.